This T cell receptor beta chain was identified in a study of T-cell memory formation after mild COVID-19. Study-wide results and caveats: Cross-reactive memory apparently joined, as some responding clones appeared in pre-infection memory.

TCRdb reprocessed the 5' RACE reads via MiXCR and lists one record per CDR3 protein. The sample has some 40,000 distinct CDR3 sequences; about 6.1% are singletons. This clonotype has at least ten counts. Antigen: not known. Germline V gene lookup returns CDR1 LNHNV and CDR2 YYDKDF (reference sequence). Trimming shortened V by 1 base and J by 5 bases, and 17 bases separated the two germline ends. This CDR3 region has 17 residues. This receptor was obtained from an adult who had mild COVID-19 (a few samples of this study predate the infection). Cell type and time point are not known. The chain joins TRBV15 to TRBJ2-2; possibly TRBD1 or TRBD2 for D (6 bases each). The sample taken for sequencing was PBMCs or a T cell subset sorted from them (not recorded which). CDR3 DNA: TGTGCCACCAGCAGAGTAAAAGGGACACGGGAGACCGGGGAGCTGTTTTTT. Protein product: CATSRVKGTRETGELFF. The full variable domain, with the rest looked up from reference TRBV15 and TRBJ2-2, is DAMVIQNPRYQVTQFGKPVTLSCSQTLNHNVMYWYQQKSSQAPKLLFHYYDKDFNNEADTPDNFQSRRPNTSFCFLDIRSPGLGDTAMYLCATSRVKGTRETGELFFGEGSRLTVL.